This T cell receptor beta chain comes out of a study of cytomegalovirus exposure and HLA in healthy donors. Whole-study results and caveats: Later work found most CMV-associated TCR beta chains apparently HLA-restricted. It was reported in a later analysis that an Asian-associated ancestry cluster showed fewer N-insertions than the approximately 670-donor mean. Several V segments, TRBV6-2 and TRBV6-3 among them, could not be told apart and were dropped.

This PCR relied on a set of 60 Vbeta primers and 13 Jbeta primers. Clones were sequenced by immunoSEQ multiplex PCR, and TCRdb holds only the in-frame ones, with some missing. The top ten clones hold less than 4% of a sample with approximately 99,000 clones, 73% of them seen once. The CDR3 has 12 residues. Trimming shortened V by 2 bases and J by 1 base, and 3 bases separated the two germline ends. CDR1 is SNHLY and CDR2 is FYNNEI in the germline V gene. In the case of this clone: Its target is unknown.

This TCR was sampled from a man in his forties in good health and CMV-seronegative. Material: PBMCs. The chain joins TRBV2 to TRBJ2-7, with D hard to call. CDR3 bases: TGTGCCAGCAGTGAAATATCCTACGAGCAGTACTTC. This sequence encodes CASSEISYEQYF.